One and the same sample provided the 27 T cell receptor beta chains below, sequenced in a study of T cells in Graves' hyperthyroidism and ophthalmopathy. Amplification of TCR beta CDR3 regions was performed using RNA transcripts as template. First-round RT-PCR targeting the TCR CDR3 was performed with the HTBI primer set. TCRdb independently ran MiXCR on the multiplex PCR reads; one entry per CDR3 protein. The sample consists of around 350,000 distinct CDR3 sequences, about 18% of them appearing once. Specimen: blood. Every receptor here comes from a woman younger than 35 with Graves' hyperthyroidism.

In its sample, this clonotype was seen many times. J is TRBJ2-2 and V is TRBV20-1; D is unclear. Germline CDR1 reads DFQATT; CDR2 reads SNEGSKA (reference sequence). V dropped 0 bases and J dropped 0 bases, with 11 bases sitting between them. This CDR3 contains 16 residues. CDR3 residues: CSARDRHPANTGELFF. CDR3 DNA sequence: TGCAGTGCTAGAGATCGTCACCCAGCGAACACCGGGGAGCTGTTTTTT.

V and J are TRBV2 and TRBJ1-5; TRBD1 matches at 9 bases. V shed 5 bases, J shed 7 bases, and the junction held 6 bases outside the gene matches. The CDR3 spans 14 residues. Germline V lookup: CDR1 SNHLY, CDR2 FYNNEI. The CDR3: CASSSGQGSQPQHF. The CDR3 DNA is TGTGCCAGCAGTTCAGGACAGGGGTCCCAGCCCCAGCATTTT.

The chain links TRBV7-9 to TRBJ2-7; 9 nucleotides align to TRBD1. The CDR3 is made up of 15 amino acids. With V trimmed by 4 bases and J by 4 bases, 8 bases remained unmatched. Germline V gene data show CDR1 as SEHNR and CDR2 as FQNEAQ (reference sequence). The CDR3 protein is CASSYPRQGGYEQYF. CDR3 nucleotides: TGTGCCAGCAGCTACCCCCGACAGGGGGGGTACGAGCAGTACTTC.

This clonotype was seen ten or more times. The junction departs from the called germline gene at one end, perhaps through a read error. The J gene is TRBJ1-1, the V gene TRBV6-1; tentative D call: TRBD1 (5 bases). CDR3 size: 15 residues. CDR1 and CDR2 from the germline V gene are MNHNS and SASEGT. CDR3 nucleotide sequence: TGTGCCGGCAGTGATTCCCTGGCGGGGGGAGCTGAAGCTTTCTTT. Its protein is CAGSDSLAGGAEAFF.

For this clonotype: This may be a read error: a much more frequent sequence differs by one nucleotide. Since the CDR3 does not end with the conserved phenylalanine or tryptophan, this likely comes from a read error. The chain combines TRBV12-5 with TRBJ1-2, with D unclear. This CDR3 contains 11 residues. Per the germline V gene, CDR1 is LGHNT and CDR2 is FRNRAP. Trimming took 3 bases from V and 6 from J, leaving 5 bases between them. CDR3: CASGLDHGYTL. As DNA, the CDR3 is TGTGCTAGTGGTTTAGACCATGGCTACACCTTG.

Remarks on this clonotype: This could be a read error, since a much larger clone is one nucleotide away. The CDR3 protein is CAISERQAINYGYTF. The CDR3 DNA reads TGTGCCATCTCAGAGAGGCAGGCGATTAACTATGGCTACACCTTC. This chain uses TRBV18 with TRBJ1-2; unclear D gene. Germline V gives CDR1 KGHSH, CDR2 LQKENI. The length of the CDR3 is 15 residues.

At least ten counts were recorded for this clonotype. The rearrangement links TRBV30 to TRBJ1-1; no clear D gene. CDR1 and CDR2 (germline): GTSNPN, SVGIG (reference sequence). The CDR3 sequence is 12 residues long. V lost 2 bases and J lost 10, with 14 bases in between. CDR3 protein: CAWSQTQAGAFF. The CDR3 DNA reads TGTGCCTGGAGTCAGACCCAAGCGGGAGCTTTCTTT.

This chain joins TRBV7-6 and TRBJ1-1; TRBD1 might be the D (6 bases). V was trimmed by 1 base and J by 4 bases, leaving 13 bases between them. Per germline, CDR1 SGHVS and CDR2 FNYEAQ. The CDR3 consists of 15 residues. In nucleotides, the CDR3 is TGTGCCAGCAGCTTAGGGGGGGCGCTTTTCACTGAAGCTTTCTTT. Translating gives CASSLGGALFTEAFF.

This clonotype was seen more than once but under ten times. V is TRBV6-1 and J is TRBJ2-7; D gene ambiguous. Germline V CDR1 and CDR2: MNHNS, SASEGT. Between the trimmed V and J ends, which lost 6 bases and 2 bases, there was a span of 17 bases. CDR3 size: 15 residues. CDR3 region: CASSVTFTLTYEQYF. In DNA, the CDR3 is TGTGCCAGCAGCGTGACTTTCACCCTAACCTACGAGCAGTACTTC.

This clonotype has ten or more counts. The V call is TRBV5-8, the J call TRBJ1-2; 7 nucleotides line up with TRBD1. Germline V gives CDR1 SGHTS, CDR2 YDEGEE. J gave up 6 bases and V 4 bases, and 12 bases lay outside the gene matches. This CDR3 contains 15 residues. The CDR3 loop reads CASSPHPDRSDGYTF. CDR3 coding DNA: TGTGCCAGCAGCCCCCATCCGGACAGGAGCGATGGCTACACCTTC. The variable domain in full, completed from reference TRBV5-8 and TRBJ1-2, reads EAGVTQSPTHLIKTRGQQATLRCSPISGHTSVYWYQQALGLGLQFLLWYDEGEERNRGNFPPRFSGRQFPNYSSELNVNALELEDSALYLCASSPHPDRSDGYTFGSGTRLTVV.

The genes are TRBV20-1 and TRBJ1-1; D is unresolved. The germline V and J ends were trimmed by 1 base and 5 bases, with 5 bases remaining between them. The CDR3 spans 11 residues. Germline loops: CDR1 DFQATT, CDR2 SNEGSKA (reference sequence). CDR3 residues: CSARASTEAFF. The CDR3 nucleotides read TGCAGTGCTAGAGCGAGTACTGAAGCTTTCTTT.

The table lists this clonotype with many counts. As DNA, the CDR3 is TGTGCCAGCTCACGGGGAATAGGCGACACTGAAGCTTTCTTT. The encoded protein is CASSRGIGDTEAFF. This chain joins TRBV18 and TRBJ1-1; D ambiguous. Looked up from germline, CDR1 is KGHSH and CDR2 is LQKENI. V was shortened by 4 bases and J by 3 bases, with 12 bases between the two germline ends. There are 14 residues in the CDR3.

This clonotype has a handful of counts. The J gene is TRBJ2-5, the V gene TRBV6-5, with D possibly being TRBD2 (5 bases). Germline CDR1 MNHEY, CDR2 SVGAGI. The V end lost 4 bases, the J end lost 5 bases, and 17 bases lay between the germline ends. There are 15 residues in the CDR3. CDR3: CASSSNLLGSETQYF. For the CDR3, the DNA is TGTGCCAGCAGTTCCAACCTACTAGGGTCGGAGACCCAGTACTTC.

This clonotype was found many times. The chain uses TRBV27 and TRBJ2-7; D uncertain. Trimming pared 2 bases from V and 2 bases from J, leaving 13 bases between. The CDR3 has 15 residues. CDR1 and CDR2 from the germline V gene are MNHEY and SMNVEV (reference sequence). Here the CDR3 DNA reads TGTGCCAGCAGTTTAGGGCTACCACCAACCTACGAGCAGTACTTC. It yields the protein CASSLGLPPTYEQYF.

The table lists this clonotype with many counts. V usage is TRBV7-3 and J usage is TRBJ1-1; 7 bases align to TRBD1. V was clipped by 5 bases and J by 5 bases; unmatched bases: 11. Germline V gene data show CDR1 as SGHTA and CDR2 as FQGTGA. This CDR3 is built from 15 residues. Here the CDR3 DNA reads TGTGCCAGCAGCCTAGACAGGGAAGCGGGGACTGAAGCTTTCTTT. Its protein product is CASSLDREAGTEAFF.

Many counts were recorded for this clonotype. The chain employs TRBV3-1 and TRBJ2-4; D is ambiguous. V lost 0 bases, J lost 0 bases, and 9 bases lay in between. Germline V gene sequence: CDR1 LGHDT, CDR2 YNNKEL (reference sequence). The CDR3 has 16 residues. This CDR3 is CASSQDFSVAKNIQYF. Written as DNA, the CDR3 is TGTGCCAGCAGCCAAGATTTTTCGGTAGCCAAAAACATTCAGTACTTC.

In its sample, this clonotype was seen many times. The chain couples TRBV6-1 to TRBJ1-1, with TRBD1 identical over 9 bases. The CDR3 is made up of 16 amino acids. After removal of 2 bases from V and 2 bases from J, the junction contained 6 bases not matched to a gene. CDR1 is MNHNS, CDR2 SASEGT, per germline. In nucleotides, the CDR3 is TGTGCCAGCAGTGAATTACTGGGACAGGGTAACACTGAAGCTTTCTTT. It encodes CASSELLGQGNTEAFF.

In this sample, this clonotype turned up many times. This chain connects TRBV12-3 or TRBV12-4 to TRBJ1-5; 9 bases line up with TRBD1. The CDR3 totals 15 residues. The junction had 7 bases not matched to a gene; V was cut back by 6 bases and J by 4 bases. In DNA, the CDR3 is TGTGCCAGCAGCTCGGGGACAGGGAGTAATCAGCCCCAGCATTTT. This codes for CASSSGTGSNQPQHF.

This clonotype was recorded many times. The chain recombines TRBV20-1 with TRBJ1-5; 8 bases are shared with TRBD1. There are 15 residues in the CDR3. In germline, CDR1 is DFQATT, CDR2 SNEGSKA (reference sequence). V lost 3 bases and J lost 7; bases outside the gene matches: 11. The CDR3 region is CSASTEYRGKQPQHF. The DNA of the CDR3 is TGCAGTGCTAGTACCGAATACAGGGGGAAACAGCCCCAGCATTTT.

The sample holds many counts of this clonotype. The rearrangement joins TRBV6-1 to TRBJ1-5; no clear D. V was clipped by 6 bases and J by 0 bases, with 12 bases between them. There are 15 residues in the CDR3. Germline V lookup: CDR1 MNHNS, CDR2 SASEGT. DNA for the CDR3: TGTGCCAGCAGCCACGTCGGTGTTAGCAATCAGCCCCAGCATTTT. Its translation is CASSHVGVSNQPQHF.

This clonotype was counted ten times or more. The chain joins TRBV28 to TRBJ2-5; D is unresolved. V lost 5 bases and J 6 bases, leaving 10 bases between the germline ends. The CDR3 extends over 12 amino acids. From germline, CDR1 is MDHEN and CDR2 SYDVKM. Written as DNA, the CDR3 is TGTGCCAGCAGTGAGATGGTCAAGACCCAGTACTTC. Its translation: CASSEMVKTQYF. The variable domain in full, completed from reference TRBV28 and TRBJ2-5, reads DVKVTQSSRYLVKRTGEKVFLECVQDMDHENMFWYRQDPGLGLRLIYFSYDVKMKEKGDIPEGYSVSREKKERFSLILESASTNQTSMYLCASSEMVKTQYFGPGTRLLVL.

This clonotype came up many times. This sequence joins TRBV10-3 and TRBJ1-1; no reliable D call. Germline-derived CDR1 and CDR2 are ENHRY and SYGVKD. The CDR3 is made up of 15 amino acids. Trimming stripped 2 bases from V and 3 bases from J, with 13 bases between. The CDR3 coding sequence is TGTGCCATCAGTGAGCGTTTCGGGGAGCACACTGAAGCTTTCTTT. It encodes CAISERFGEHTEAFF.

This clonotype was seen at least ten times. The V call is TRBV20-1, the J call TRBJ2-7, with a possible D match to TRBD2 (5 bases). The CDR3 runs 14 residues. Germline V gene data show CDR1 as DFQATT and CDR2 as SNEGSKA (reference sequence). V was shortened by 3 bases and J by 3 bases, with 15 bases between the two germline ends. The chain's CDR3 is CSARGESGGYEQYF. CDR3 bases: TGCAGTGCTAGGGGCGAAAGTGGAGGCTACGAGCAGTACTTC.

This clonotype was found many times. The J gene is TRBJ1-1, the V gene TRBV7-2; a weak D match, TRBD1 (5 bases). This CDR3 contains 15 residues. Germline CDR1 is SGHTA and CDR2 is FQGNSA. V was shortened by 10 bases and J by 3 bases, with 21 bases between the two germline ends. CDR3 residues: CATAFRAGEDTEAFF. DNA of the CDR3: TGTGCCACCGCCTTCAGGGCCGGAGAAGACACTGAAGCTTTCTTT.

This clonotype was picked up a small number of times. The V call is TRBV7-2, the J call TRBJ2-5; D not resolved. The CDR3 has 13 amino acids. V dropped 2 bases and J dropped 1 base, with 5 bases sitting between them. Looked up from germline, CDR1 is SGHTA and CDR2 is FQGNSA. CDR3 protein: CASSLPLQETQYF. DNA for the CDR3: TGTGCCAGCAGCTTACCACTCCAAGAGACCCAGTACTTC.

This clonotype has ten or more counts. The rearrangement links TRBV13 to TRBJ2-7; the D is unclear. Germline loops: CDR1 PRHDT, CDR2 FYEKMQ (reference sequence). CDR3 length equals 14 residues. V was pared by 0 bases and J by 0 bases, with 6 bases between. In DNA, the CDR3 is TGTGCCAGCAGCTTAGGCATGAGCTCCTACGAGCAGTACTTC. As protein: CASSLGMSSYEQYF.

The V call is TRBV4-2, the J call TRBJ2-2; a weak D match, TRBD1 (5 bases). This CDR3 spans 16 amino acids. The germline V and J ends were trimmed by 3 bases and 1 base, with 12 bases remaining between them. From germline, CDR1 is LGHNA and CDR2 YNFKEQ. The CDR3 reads CASSHSGQGNTGELFF. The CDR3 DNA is TGTGCCAGCAGCCACAGTGGCCAGGGGAACACCGGGGAGCTGTTTTTT.